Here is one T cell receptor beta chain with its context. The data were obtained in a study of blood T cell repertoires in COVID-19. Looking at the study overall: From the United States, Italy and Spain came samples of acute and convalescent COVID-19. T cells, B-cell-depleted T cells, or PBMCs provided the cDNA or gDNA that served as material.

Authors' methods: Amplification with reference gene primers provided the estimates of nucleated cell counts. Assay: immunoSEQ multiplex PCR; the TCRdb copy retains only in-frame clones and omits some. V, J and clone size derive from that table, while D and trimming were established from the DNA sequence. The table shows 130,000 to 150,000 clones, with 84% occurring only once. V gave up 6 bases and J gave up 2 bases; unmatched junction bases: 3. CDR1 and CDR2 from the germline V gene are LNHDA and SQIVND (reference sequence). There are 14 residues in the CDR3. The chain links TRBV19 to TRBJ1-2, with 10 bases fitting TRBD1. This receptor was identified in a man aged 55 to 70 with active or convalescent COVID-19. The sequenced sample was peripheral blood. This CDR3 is CASRDRGTNYGYTF. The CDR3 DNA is TGTGCCAGTAGGGACAGGGGGACAAACTATGGCTACACCTTC.